The next 2 T cell receptor beta chains were all read from a single sample in a study of blood T cells in healthy people across ages. A second about 6 to 12 cycle PCR used barcoded and J-beta primers. TCRdb re-derived calls from the 5' RACE reads in MiXCR, one entry per CDR3 protein. Of about 1.5 million distinct CDR3 sequences in the sample, approximately 38% were seen once. Specimen: blood. Receptors originate from a young woman in good health.

This clonotype has only a few counts. The genes are TRBV20-1 and TRBJ2-1; the D is unclear. This CDR3 is built from 16 residues. Trimming removed 3 bases at V and 3 bases at J, with 18 bases between. Germline V gene data show CDR1 as DFQATT and CDR2 as SNEGSKA (reference sequence). CDR3: CSASRFSIENYNEQFF. As DNA, the CDR3 is TGCAGTGCTAGCCGTTTCTCAATAGAAAACTACAATGAGCAGTTCTTC.

In DNA, the CDR3 is TGTGCCTGGACCGACTCCCAAGAGACCCAGTACTTC. This sequence encodes CAWTDSQETQYF. The V gene is TRBV30, the J gene TRBJ2-5; D ambiguous. The CDR3 covers 12 residues. V was pared by 4 bases and J by 1 base, with 7 bases between. In germline, CDR1 is GTSNPN, CDR2 SVGIG (reference sequence).